These 32 T cell receptor beta chains were sequenced from one sample in a study of blood T cell repertoires in COVID-19. This table comes from immunoSEQ multiplex PCR, and its TCRdb copy is limited to in-frame clones, with some not included. The table includes about 180,000 clones, about 84% detected once. Material for sequencing was PBMCs or T cells enriched from blood (not recorded which). The source of these receptors is a woman under 40 who had recovered from COVID-19.

The chain combines TRBV19 with TRBJ2-3; D perhaps matches TRBD2 (5 bases). Germline CDR1 LNHDA, CDR2 SQIVND (reference sequence). V was clipped by 10 bases and J by 1 base, with 12 bases between them. The CDR3 consists of 13 residues. CDR3 loop: CATASFGTDTQYF. CDR3 sequence (DNA): TGTGCCACGGCTAGCTTTGGCACAGATACGCAGTATTTT.

This chain links TRBV2 with TRBJ2-1; 7 bases line up with TRBD2. Per germline, CDR1 SNHLY and CDR2 FYNNEI. CDR3 length equals 18 residues. The trim removed 7 bases at V and 4 bases at J, leaving 19 bases unmatched. The CDR3 sequence is CASKGEGSRSESYNEQFF. The CDR3 nucleotides read TGTGCCAGCAAAGGGGAGGGGAGCCGATCGGAGTCGTACAATGAGCAGTTCTTC.

This chain joins TRBV5-1 and TRBJ1-2; maybe TRBD1 (6 bases). The CDR3 is made up of 17 amino acids. Trimming left V 3 bases short and J 7 bases short, with 25 bases between. Germline V lookup: CDR1 SGHRS, CDR2 YFSETQ. DNA of the CDR3: TGCGCCAGCAGCTCAAACTTCGGTGGGCAGGGGATAGCTGGCTACACCTTC. The encoded protein is CASSSNFGGQGIAGYTF.

The rearrangement uses TRBV6-5 and TRBJ2-7, with D possibly TRBD2 on 5 matching bases. V was trimmed by 5 bases and J by 4 bases, leaving 12 bases between them. The CDR3 spans 13 residues. The germline V gene has CDR1 MNHEY and CDR2 SVGAGI. For the CDR3, the DNA is TGTGCCAGCAGTCAGACGGGAAATTACGAGCAGTACTTC. It encodes CASSQTGNYEQYF.

V and J are TRBV5-4 and TRBJ2-2; D is perhaps TRBD1 (5 bases). Trimming cost V 0 bases and J 8 bases, with 8 bases left between them. The CDR3 loop spans 13 amino acids. Germline V CDR1 and CDR2: SGHNT, YYREEE (reference sequence). CDR3 sequence (DNA): TGTGCCAGCAGCTTGGAAGCAGGGGGGGAGCTGTTTTTT. This translates into CASSLEAGGELFF. Full variable domain (outside the CDR3, taken from reference TRBV5-4 and TRBJ2-2): ETGVTQSPTHLIKTRGQQVTLRCSSQSGHNTVSWYQQALGQGPQFIFQYYREEENGRGNFPPRFSGLQFPNYSSELNVNALELDDSALYLCASSLEAGGELFFGEGSRLTVL.

The chain uses TRBV27 and TRBJ2-3; 7 positions agree with TRBD2. J lost 5 bases, V lost 7 bases, and 12 bases had no gene match. Germline loops: CDR1 MNHEY, CDR2 SMNVEV (reference sequence). The CDR3 has 15 residues. The CDR3: CASTPVGGPGDTQYF. The CDR3 coding sequence is TGTGCCAGCACCCCGGTGGGAGGGCCGGGAGATACGCAGTATTTT.

The rearrangement uses TRBV6-5 and TRBJ2-5, with D maybe TRBD2 (6 bases). The V gene lost 5 bases and the J gene lost 5 bases, with 18 bases spanning the gap. This CDR3 has 15 amino acids. Germline values: CDR1 MNHEY, CDR2 SVGAGI. CDR3 sequence: CASSRGTEDVETQYF. The CDR3 DNA reads as TGTGCCAGCAGTCGGGGGACGGAGGATGTGGAGACCCAGTACTTC.

This chain joins TRBV2 and TRBJ1-2; tentatively, D is TRBD1 (6 bases). The CDR3 runs 15 residues. CDR1 and CDR2 from the germline V gene are SNHLY and FYNNEI. Trimming removed 2 bases from V and 1 base from J, with 11 bases in between. CDR3 DNA sequence: TGTGCCAGCAGTGAAACAGGGACGGGTAACTATGGCTACACCTTC. Its translation: CASSETGTGNYGYTF.

This sequence joins TRBV7-9 and TRBJ2-2, with unresolved D. This CDR3 has 16 amino acids. In germline, CDR1 is SEHNR, CDR2 FQNEAQ (reference sequence). V lost 1 base and J lost 6, with 15 bases in between. CDR3 in DNA: TGTGCCAGCAGCTTAGGCCAGGTGAACTTTGCCGGGGAGCTGTTTTTT. Translating it yields CASSLGQVNFAGELFF. Full variable domain (missing parts from reference TRBV7-9 and TRBJ2-2): DTGVSQNPRHKITKRGQNVTFRCDPISEHNRLYWYRQTLGQGPEFLTYFQNEAQLEKSRLLSDRFSAERPKGSFSTLEIQRTEQGDSAMYLCASSLGQVNFAGELFFGEGSRLTVL.

J is TRBJ2-2 and V is TRBV28; TRBD2 is a possible D gene (6 bases). Germline values: CDR1 MDHEN, CDR2 SYDVKM. V gave up 1 base and J gave up 4 bases, with 13 bases separating them. The CDR3 is made up of 16 amino acids. The CDR3 here is CASSLLGLTLTGELFF. CDR3 in DNA: TGTGCCAGCAGTTTATTGGGACTCACCCTCACCGGGGAGCTGTTTTTT.

The count of this clone is one. This chain joins TRBV27 and TRBJ1-4, with D possibly TRBD1 on 5 matching bases. V was trimmed by 3 bases and J by 6 bases, leaving 17 bases between them. Germline lookup yields CDR1 MNHEY and CDR2 SMNVEV (reference sequence). The CDR3 is 16 residues long. The CDR3 here is CASSFTYGGKDEKLFF. Here the CDR3 DNA reads TGTGCCAGCAGTTTCACATATGGGGGGAAGGATGAAAAACTGTTTTTT.

This clone turned up a few times. V gene TRBV11-3 combines with J gene TRBJ2-1; TRBD1 matches 10 bases. Germline CDR1 is SGHNT and CDR2 is YENEEA. The CDR3 is made up of 15 amino acids. V dropped 5 bases and J dropped 8; count of bases not matched to a gene: 9. The CDR3 sequence: CASSTRTGGLDEQFF. The CDR3 nucleotides read TGTGCCAGCAGCACCAGGACAGGGGGTTTGGATGAGCAGTTCTTC.

The J gene is TRBJ2-5, the V gene TRBV11-2; TRBD2 aligns across 13 bases. V lost 1 base, J lost 7 bases, and 9 bases stayed unmatched. Germline V CDR1 and CDR2: SGHAT, FQNNGV. This CDR3 contains 17 residues. Here the CDR3 reads CASSLGLAGGTEGTQYF. The CDR3 DNA reads TGTGCCAGCAGCTTAGGACTAGCGGGAGGCACCGAGGGGACCCAGTACTTC.

The V call is TRBV6-5, the J call TRBJ2-5, with 7 bases identical to TRBD1. V was pared by 6 bases and J by 7 bases, with 2 bases of the junction left unmatched. The germline V gene has CDR1 MNHEY and CDR2 SVGAGI. This CDR3 is 11 amino acids long. CDR3 DNA: TGTGCCAGCAGGCAGGGGGTGACCCAGTACTTC. This encodes CASRQGVTQYF.

The J gene is TRBJ1-2, the V gene TRBV19; D unresolved. Germline V gene sequence: CDR1 LNHDA, CDR2 SQIVND (reference sequence). The CDR3 has 14 residues. With 9 bases removed from V and 2 bases from J, the gap between germline ends came to 16 bases. CDR3 protein: CASPTREPNYGYTF. The CDR3 DNA reads as TGTGCCAGCCCTACCCGGGAACCGAACTATGGCTACACCTTC. The entire variable domain, with the rest obtained from reference TRBV19 and TRBJ1-2, is as follows: DGGITQSPKYLFRKEGQNVTLSCEQNLNHDAMYWYRQDPGQGLRLIYYSQIVNDFQKGDIAEGYSVSREKKESFPLTVTSAQKNPTAFYLCASPTREPNYGYTFGSGTRLTVV.

The CDR3 region has the DNA TGTGCCAGCAGTTTTTCTAGAGGAGTAGCCGGGGAGCTGTTTTTT. Residues: CASSFSRGVAGELFF. The chain couples TRBV27 to TRBJ2-2; D is ambiguous. The germline V gene has CDR1 MNHEY and CDR2 SMNVEV (reference sequence). V was clipped by 3 bases and J by 6 bases, with 14 bases between them. This CDR3 comprises 15 residues.

The chain employs TRBV6-5 and TRBJ2-3; D is unclear. The CDR3 sequence is 13 residues long. Germline values: CDR1 MNHEY, CDR2 SVGAGI. Trimming took off 7 bases at V and 3 bases at J, with 11 bases between the two ends. Here the CDR3 DNA reads TGTGCCAGCACCAAAGCCCCTACAGATACGCAGTATTTT. It yields the protein CASTKAPTDTQYF.

V and J are TRBV7-3 and TRBJ2-3; possible D gene TRBD2, 6 bases. V shed 2 bases and J shed 4 bases, with 19 bases lying between them. Germline V CDR1 and CDR2: SGHTA, FQGTGA. The CDR3 loop spans 17 amino acids. CDR3 sequence (DNA): TGTGCCAGCAGCTTACGTGGCGGGATTGTGCTAGCAGATACGCAGTATTTT. Its translation: CASSLRGGIVLADTQYF. The full variable domain, with the rest looked up from reference TRBV7-3 and TRBJ2-3, is GAGVSQTPSNKVTEKGKYVELRCDPISGHTALYWYRQSLGQGPEFLIYFQGTGAADDSGLPNDRFFAVRPEGSVSTLKIQRTERGDSAVYLCASSLRGGIVLADTQYFGPGTRLTVL.

The V gene is TRBV28, the J gene TRBJ2-1, with 10 bases that match TRBD2. CDR1 and CDR2 from the germline V gene are MDHEN and SYDVKM. The CDR3 length is 19 residues. V shed 6 bases, J shed 3 bases, and the junction held 17 bases outside the gene matches. In DNA, the CDR3 is TGTGCCAGCAGCCGACCGCGACCTAGCGGGAGTTCAGTCTACAATGAGCAGTTCTTC. Encoded protein: CASSRPRPSGSSVYNEQFF.

The rearrangement links TRBV28 to TRBJ1-3, with D perhaps TRBD1 (5 bases). The length of the CDR3 is 19 residues. Trimming cost V 5 bases and J 3 bases, with 26 bases left between them. Germline V gene lookup returns CDR1 MDHEN and CDR2 SYDVKM. CDR3 nucleotides: TGTGCCAGCAGTACAGACAGCACTATCAATTCAGGGAATGGAAACACCATATATTTT. This sequence encodes CASSTDSTINSGNGNTIYF.

V is TRBV4-2 and J is TRBJ2-2, with D possibly TRBD2 on 6 matching bases. Germline assignment: CDR1 LGHNA and CDR2 YNFKEQ. V dropped 1 base and J dropped 5 bases, with 17 bases sitting between them. This CDR3 is built from 17 residues. In DNA, the CDR3 is TGTGCCAGCAGCCAAGTTTCCGGAGGGCCTGGGACCGGGGAGCTGTTTTTT. Translated: CASSQVSGGPGTGELFF.

The J gene is TRBJ2-3, the V gene TRBV24-1, with a possible D match to TRBD1 (6 bases). V gave up 3 bases and J gave up 1 base, with 10 bases separating them. This CDR3 comprises 15 residues. CDR1 KGHDR and CDR2 SFDVKD come from the germline V gene. DNA for the CDR3: TGTGCCACCAGTGATCGGGCAGGGGGCACAGATACGCAGTATTTT. Its translation: CATSDRAGGTDTQYF.

CDR3 coding DNA: TGTGCCAGCAGTGGGGCCGGGATCTACAATGAGCAGTTCTTC. This translates into CASSGAGIYNEQFF. The chain combines TRBV2 with TRBJ2-1; tentative D call: TRBD2 (5 bases). V gave up 4 bases and J gave up 3 bases, with 10 bases separating them. CDR3 size: 14 residues. CDR1 and CDR2 (germline): SNHLY, FYNNEI.

The chain combines TRBV30 with TRBJ1-2; D may be TRBD1 (6 bases). The CDR3 spans 13 residues. From germline, CDR1 is GTSNPN and CDR2 SVGIG (reference sequence). V was cut by 5 bases and J by 3 bases, with 13 bases left in between. CDR3 DNA: TGTGCCTGGGCCCGCGGGGGCCACTATGGCTACACCTTC. Encoded protein: CAWARGGHYGYTF.

J is TRBJ2-2 and V is TRBV19, with D perhaps TRBD1 (5 bases). Germline V gene sequence: CDR1 LNHDA, CDR2 SQIVND (reference sequence). The CDR3 is 16 residues long. Trimming left V 4 bases short and J 4 bases short, with 16 bases between. CDR3 region: CASSTTGWVGTGELFF. In DNA form, the CDR3 reads TGTGCCAGTAGTACTACAGGCTGGGTTGGCACCGGGGAGCTGTTTTTT.

This clone has a single count. V usage is TRBV30 and J usage is TRBJ2-7; the match to TRBD2 covers 10 bases. The CDR3 sequence is 12 residues long. V lost 5 bases, J lost 3 bases, and 1 base stayed unmatched. From germline, CDR1 is GTSNPN and CDR2 SVGIG (reference sequence). DNA for the CDR3: TGTGCCTGGGGACTAGCGGACTACGAGCAGTACTTC. Protein product: CAWGLADYEQYF.

This clone came up many times. V is TRBV19 and J is TRBJ2-7; perhaps TRBD1 as D (7 bases). V lost 6 bases and J 4 bases, leaving 19 bases between the germline ends. CDR3 length: 15 amino acids. CDR1 and CDR2 from the germline V gene are LNHDA and SQIVND (reference sequence). As DNA, the CDR3 is TGTGCCAGTAGCGCTGGAGGGACAGAGGTTTACGAGCAGTACTTC. Its protein is CASSAGGTEVYEQYF.

A single count supports this clone. The rearrangement uses TRBV6-6 and TRBJ2-3, with 9 bases matching TRBD1. This CDR3 is built from 15 residues. Germline-derived CDR1 and CDR2 are MNHNY and SVGAGI (reference sequence). The J segment lost 4 bases and the V segment lost 2 bases, leaving 4 bases of the junction unmatched. Written as DNA, the CDR3 is TGTGCCAGCAGTTACCGACAGGGGGGCCCAGATACGCAGTATTTT. Protein product: CASSYRQGGPDTQYF.

V and J are TRBV2 and TRBJ2-7; D is ambiguous. Per the germline V gene, CDR1 is SNHLY and CDR2 is FYNNEI. The V end lost 3 bases, the J end lost 3 bases, and 9 bases lay between the germline ends. CDR3 length: 13 amino acids. CDR3 region: CASSDGANYEQYF. DNA for the CDR3: TGTGCCAGCAGTGATGGAGCCAACTACGAGCAGTACTTC.

The rearrangement links TRBV10-1 to TRBJ1-4; no firm D call. Germline assignment: CDR1 WNHNN and CDR2 SYGVQD (reference sequence). Trimming removed 0 bases from V and 0 bases from J, with 11 bases in between. CDR3 length: 17 residues. CDR3 loop: CASSESRRTATNEKLFF. The CDR3 DNA reads TGCGCCAGCAGTGAGTCGAGGCGAACTGCAACTAATGAAAAACTGTTTTTT.

The chain joins TRBV7-9 to TRBJ2-7; TRBD2 matches 9 bases. In germline, CDR1 is SEHNR, CDR2 FQNEAQ (reference sequence). V lost 1 base to trimming and J lost 0 bases; unmatched junction nucleotides: 7. This CDR3 comprises 17 residues. The CDR3 coding sequence is TGTGCCAGCAGCTTAGGGGGACTAGCTCCTAGCTCCTACGAGCAGTACTTC. This translates into CASSLGGLAPSSYEQYF. The entire variable domain, with the rest obtained from reference TRBV7-9 and TRBJ2-7, is as follows: DTGVSQNPRHKITKRGQNVTFRCDPISEHNRLYWYRQTLGQGPEFLTYFQNEAQLEKSRLLSDRFSAERPKGSFSTLEIQRTEQGDSAMYLCASSLGGLAPSSYEQYFGPGTRLTVT.

The V gene is TRBV6-2 or TRBV6-3, the J gene TRBJ1-3; the D gene is possibly TRBD1 (6 bases). The V end lost 4 bases, the J end lost 0 bases, and 13 bases lay between the germline ends. Germline V gives CDR1 MNHEY, CDR2 SVGEGT. The CDR3 is 16 amino acids. CDR3 in amino acids: CASSSSGEVSGNTIYF. CDR3 coding DNA: TGTGCCAGCAGTTCCTCAGGGGAAGTCTCTGGAAACACCATATATTTT.